This entry is about one T cell receptor (beta chain). What it recognizes is unknown. The sample belongs to a study of T cell responses to AZD1222 COVID-19 vaccine. Points from the study as a whole: There were vaccine-associated CD4 TCRs across spike, dominant at 160-218 and 743-854.

This CDR3 spans 13 amino acids. J gave up 7 bases and V 7 bases, and 7 bases lay outside the gene matches. The germline CDR1 and CDR2 sequences are ENHRY and SYGVKD. Only in-frame clones appear in the TCRdb table, and some are missing; sequencing was by immunoSEQ multiplex PCR. The sample lists some 79,000 clones; 70% to 90% were seen once. Analysis merged second doses at about 4 or about 12 weeks. The V gene is TRBV10-3, the J gene TRBJ2-1; 7 bases align to TRBD1. The receptor's source is an adult who received the AZD1222 COVID-19 vaccine. The material sequenced was peripheral blood, taken 28 days after the second AZD1222 dose. CDR3 bases: TGTGCCATCAACCGGGACAGTGGGAATGAGCAGTTCTTC. Amino acids: CAINRDSGNEQFF.